This TCR beta chain was captured in a study of T cells in Graves' hyperthyroidism and ophthalmopathy. The CDR3 loop spans 15 amino acids. Germline-derived CDR1 and CDR2 are ENHRY and SYGVKD. The V gene end was trimmed by 0 bases and the J gene end by 7 bases; junction bases not matched to a gene: 6. Using RNA transcripts as the source, TCR beta CDR3 regions were amplified. HTBI primers were the set used in a first-round RT-PCR of the TCR CDR3. MiXCR, applied by TCRdb to the multiplex PCR reads, yields one record per CDR3 protein. In the table there are around 100,000 distinct CDR3 sequences, roughly 50% of which are singletons. Uncontrolled infection, other autoimmune disease, pregnancy or lactation excluded patients.

This chain connects TRBV10-3 to TRBJ2-7; TRBD2 matches at 10 bases. The receptor's source is a man between 40 and 49 years old with Graves' hyperthyroidism. The sequenced material came from blood. Written as DNA, the CDR3 is TGTGCCATCAGTGAGTCACAGGGACTAGCGAATGAGCAGTACTTC. Residues: CAISESQGLANEQYF.